This paragraph covers one TCR beta chain sequence. Its target is not known. The source of the sample is a study of CD4+ T cells in melanoma. Notes on the study in general: CD8+ T cell, macrophage and B cell function reportedly correlated with neoantigen-specific CD4+ T cells.

Germline V CDR1 and CDR2: SGHRS, YFSETQ. The junction had 5 bases not matched to a gene; V was cut back by 1 base and J by 5 bases. There are 15 residues in the CDR3. Clones were read by immunoSEQ multiplex PCR, and TCRdb kept only the in-frame ones, dropping some. The sample carries 8,000 to 10,000 clones, about 78% recorded once. The material sequenced was tumor tissue. The J gene is TRBJ2-7, the V gene TRBV5-1; 11 nucleotides line up with TRBD2. The origin of this receptor is a human donor with melanoma. The CDR3 DNA reads as TGCGCCAGCAGCTTGTTAGCGGGGGGGACTAACGAGCAGTACTTC. It is translated as CASSLLAGGTNEQYF.